Following are 23 T cell receptor beta chains from one sample sequenced in a study of immune characterization of retroperitoneal liposarcoma. TCRdb independently ran MiXCR on the PCR reads; one entry per CDR3 protein. The sample yields about 11,000 distinct CDR3 sequences, 40% to 55% seen once. Sequenced: tumor tissue. These receptors came from a female donor with retroperitoneal liposarcoma.

This clonotype was seen only a few times. The rearrangement links TRBV6-1 to TRBJ2-3; 7 nucleotides align to TRBD1. Losses at the gene ends were 7 bases for V and 4 bases for J; bases not matched to a gene: 11. The CDR3 loop spans 15 amino acids. Germline V lookup: CDR1 MNHNS, CDR2 SASEGT. DNA for the CDR3: TGTGCCAGCACTGGGCCGGGACAGTATTCAGATACGCAGTATTTT. Translation: CASTGPGQYSDTQYF.

This clonotype occurred a few times. The V and J genes are TRBV11-3 and TRBJ2-1; 15 positions agree with TRBD2. Germline V gene lookup returns CDR1 SGHNT and CDR2 YENEEA. The CDR3 is 16 residues long. J gave up 7 bases and V 5 bases, and 6 bases lay outside the gene matches. CDR3 coding DNA: TGTGCCAGCAGCCCATTCGGACTAGCGGGAGGGAATGAGCAGTTCTTC. Its protein is CASSPFGLAGGNEQFF.

Remarks on this clonotype: Here the CDR3 omits its conserved ending phenylalanine or tryptophan, so a read error is the likely source. J is TRBJ2-5 and V is TRBV7-8; 8 bases line up with TRBD2. V gave up 2 bases and J gave up 10 bases; unmatched junction bases: 12. From germline, CDR1 is SGHVS and CDR2 FQNEAQ. The CDR3 totals 15 residues. The DNA of the CDR3 is TGTGCCAGCAGCTTAAGCGTGGAAACGGGGGGGGGCCAGTACCTC. Translation: CASSLSVETGGGQYL.

V usage is TRBV10-2 and J usage is TRBJ2-2; D is perhaps TRBD2 (7 bases). This CDR3 is built from 15 residues. Trimming removed 3 bases at V and 6 bases at J, with 14 bases between. The germline V gene has CDR1 WSHSY and CDR2 SAAADI. In DNA form, the CDR3 reads TGCGCCAGCAGTGATACGGGGGCGGGAGCCGGGGAGCTGTTTTTT. Translation gives CASSDTGAGAGELFF.

CDR3 sequence: CASSLSPSYEQYF. The CDR3 region has the DNA TGTGCCAGCAGTTTATCCCCCTCCTACGAGCAGTACTTC. The chain carries TRBV27 and TRBJ2-7; D is unresolved. The CDR3 has 13 amino acids. Trimming took off 0 bases at V and 0 bases at J, with 3 bases between the two ends. Germline CDR1 is MNHEY and CDR2 is SMNVEV (reference sequence).

This clonotype was recorded a few times. V is TRBV27 and J is TRBJ2-3; D remains ambiguous. The CDR3 consists of 14 residues. Germline CDR1 and CDR2: MNHEY and SMNVEV (reference sequence). V dropped 3 bases and J dropped 0 bases, with 7 bases sitting between them. This chain's CDR3 is CASSFFGSTDTQYF. CDR3 in DNA: TGTGCCAGCAGTTTCTTCGGGAGCACAGATACGCAGTATTTT.

This clonotype has more than one count but fewer than ten. V usage is TRBV7-6 and J usage is TRBJ2-2; D gene unclear. Deletions cut 2 bases from V and 1 base from J, with 11 bases between. This CDR3 has 16 amino acids. Germline values: CDR1 SGHVS, CDR2 FNYEAQ. The chain's CDR3 is CASSLQVGKNTGELFF. DNA for the CDR3: TGTGCCAGCAGCTTACAGGTGGGGAAGAACACCGGGGAGCTGTTTTTT. The entire variable domain, with the rest obtained from reference TRBV7-6 and TRBJ2-2, is as follows: GAGVSQSPRYKVTKRGQDVALRCDPISGHVSLYWYRQALGQGPEFLTYFNYEAQQDKSGLPNDRFSAERPEGSISTLTIQRTEQRDSAMYRCASSLQVGKNTGELFFGEGSRLTVL.

This clonotype was observed a few times. The genes are TRBV24-1 and TRBJ2-3, with D perhaps TRBD2 (6 bases). CDR1 KGHDR and CDR2 SFDVKD come from the germline V gene. This CDR3 spans 15 amino acids. V dropped 4 bases and J dropped 2 bases, with 12 bases sitting between them. Here the CDR3 reads CATSDLSSDTDTQYF. DNA of the CDR3: TGTGCCACCAGTGACTTATCTAGCGACACAGATACGCAGTATTTT.

The V gene is TRBV27, the J gene TRBJ2-1; D uncertain. V shed 0 bases and J shed 7 bases, with 7 bases lying between them. The CDR3 loop spans 13 amino acids. Germline V gene data show CDR1 as MNHEY and CDR2 as SMNVEV (reference sequence). DNA for the CDR3: TGTGCCAGCAGTTTATCGGAAAAAAATGAGCAGTTCTTC. It encodes CASSLSEKNEQFF.

This clonotype was detected only a few times. The V gene is TRBV10-2, the J gene TRBJ2-5, with TRBD2 identical over 14 bases. Gene TRBJ2-7 matches the end of the DNA better, so the J call may be wrong. Germline assignment: CDR1 WSHSY and CDR2 SAAADI. CDR3 length: 15 amino acids. This CDR3 reads CASSPGTSGSDEQYF. CDR3 nucleotide sequence: TGCGCCAGCAGTCCCGGGACTAGCGGGAGCGACGAGCAGTACTTC.

The chain carries TRBV6-8 and TRBJ2-1, with D possibly being TRBD2 (5 bases). The CDR3 is 14 residues long. V lost 4 bases and J lost 8, with 15 bases in between. CDR1 and CDR2 (germline): MNHGY, SAAAGT. The CDR3 nucleotides are TGTGCCAGCAGTTTGGACTCCCGGTGGGATGAGCAGTTCTTC. Translated, it gives CASSLDSRWDEQFF.

This clonotype was counted between two and nine times. A clone one base away is much larger, so this may be a read error. V usage is TRBV6-1 and J usage is TRBJ2-3, with 9 positions matching TRBD2. This CDR3 has 15 residues. The germline gives CDR1 MNHNS, CDR2 SASEGT. V dropped 2 bases and J dropped 1; count of bases not matched to a gene: 1. CDR3 loop: CASSEIAGGTDTQYF. The CDR3 DNA reads as TGTGCCAGCAGTGAAATAGCGGGGGGCACAGATACGCAGTATTTT.

The gene calls are TRBV6-2 or TRBV6-3 and TRBJ1-1; D is uncertain. The CDR3 totals 15 residues. Germline V lookup: CDR1 MNHEY, CDR2 SVGEGT. V was shortened by 6 bases and J by 4 bases, with 18 bases between the two germline ends. The CDR3 sequence: CASRMGEKVSTEAFF. The CDR3 coding sequence is TGTGCCAGCAGGATGGGAGAAAAAGTGTCCACTGAAGCTTTCTTT.

J is TRBJ2-7 and V is TRBV6-8; D is unclear. CDR1 is MNHGY and CDR2 is SAAAGT in the germline V gene. Trimming left V 7 bases short and J 0 bases short, with 16 bases between. The CDR3 has 15 residues. Written as DNA, the CDR3 is TGTGCCAGCATGGAGCCCCAAGCATTCTCCTACGAGCAGTACTTC. It translates to CASMEPQAFSYEQYF.

V usage is TRBV6-5 and J usage is TRBJ2-3; 12 bases line up with TRBD1. The CDR3 spans 14 residues. Unmatched junction bases numbered 6, after V lost 6 bases and J lost 8 bases. CDR1 and CDR2 (germline): MNHEY, SVGAGI. The CDR3 DNA is TGTGCCAGCAGGCCCGGGACAGGGGGCGTTACGCAGTATTTT. Protein sequence: CASRPGTGGVTQYF.

Turning to this clonotype: One end of the junction does not line up with germline, which may come from a read error. The chain has TRBV7-6 and TRBJ2-4, with TRBD2 matching over 13 bases. The CDR3 loop spans 14 amino acids. The germline gives CDR1 SGHVS, CDR2 FNYEAQ. The chain's CDR3 is CASSPGLAGVEQYF. The CDR3 bases are TGTGCTAGCAGCCCCGGACTAGCGGGAGTTGAGCAGTACTTC.

The chain joins TRBV12-3 or TRBV12-4 to TRBJ1-2; unclear D gene. CDR3 length: 12 amino acids. V lost 8 bases, J lost 8 bases, and 15 bases lay in between. The CDR3 loop is CASGLIVEGYTF. The DNA of the CDR3 is TGTGCCAGCGGTCTAATCGTGGAGGGCTACACCTTC.

The sample holds a few counts of this clonotype. This sequence joins TRBV6-6 and TRBJ1-2; no definite D call. Germline CDR1 and CDR2: MNHNY and SVGAGI (reference sequence). There are 14 residues in the CDR3. The V gene lost 0 bases and the J gene lost 4 bases, with 9 bases spanning the gap. CDR3 DNA: TGTGCCAGCAGTTACTCGTCGGGGTTCTATGGCTACACCTTC. Translated: CASSYSSGFYGYTF.

In its sample, this clonotype was seen once. The CDR3 protein is CASSQDPRLAVYNEQFF. For the CDR3, the DNA is TGCGCCAGCAGCCAAGACCCCCGACTAGCGGTCTACAATGAGCAGTTCTTC. The chain carries TRBV4-1 and TRBJ2-1; the match to TRBD2 covers 9 bases. Germline V CDR1 and CDR2: MGHRA, YSYEKL. There are 17 residues in the CDR3. V shed 0 bases, J shed 3 bases, and the junction held 6 bases outside the gene matches.

CDR3 in DNA: TGTGCCAGCAGCCGTAGCGGAGGGGCGAACACCGGGGAGCTGTTTTTT. Its protein product is CASSRSGGANTGELFF. This rearrangement joins TRBV6-1 to TRBJ2-2, with D possibly matching TRBD2 (6 bases). Between the trimmed V and J ends, which lost 6 bases and 0 bases, there was a span of 14 bases. This CDR3 contains 16 residues. Germline CDR1 is MNHNS and CDR2 is SASEGT.

For the CDR3, the DNA is TGTGCCAGCATCTCCCCAGGACAGCCCGAGCAGTACTTC. Amino acids: CASISPGQPEQYF. This chain links TRBV28 with TRBJ2-4; TRBD1 is a possible D gene (6 bases). TRBJ2-7 explains the end of the DNA better; the J call may be wrong. This CDR3 has 13 residues. Germline V gene lookup returns CDR1 MDHEN and CDR2 SYDVKM.

The chain recombines TRBV6-1 with TRBJ1-5; a possible D gene is TRBD1 (5 bases). V shed 5 bases and J shed 6 bases, with 14 bases lying between them. The CDR3 covers 14 residues. Per the germline V gene, CDR1 is MNHNS and CDR2 is SASEGT. The CDR3 DNA reads TGTGCCAGCAGTCTCCGGGGGGTTGCTCAGCCCCAGCATTTT. It is translated as CASSLRGVAQPQHF.

V gene TRBV11-2 combines with J gene TRBJ2-2, with D uncertain. This CDR3 is built from 16 residues. Trimming shortened V by 4 bases and J by 4 bases, and 16 bases separated the two germline ends. Per germline, CDR1 SGHAT and CDR2 FQNNGV. The CDR3 protein is CASSSRHLGPTGELFF. CDR3 coding DNA: TGTGCCAGCAGCTCCCGACACTTAGGGCCCACCGGGGAGCTGTTTTTT.